A single TCR beta chain is shown here with its context. Its antigen is not known. This sample stems from a study of T cell responses to AZD1222 COVID-19 vaccine. The CDR3 loop spans 15 amino acids. CDR1 and CDR2 from the germline V gene are MNHEY and SVGAGI. With V trimmed by 6 bases and J by 3 bases, 10 bases remained unmatched. Method: immunoSEQ multiplex PCR; TCRdb's copy keeps in-frame clones and lacks some. The profile shows around 160,000 clones, around 94% of them singletons. Study conclusions and caveats: Unmutated variant regions are reportedly targeted by nearly half of spike-specific TCRs. Compared with day 0, the breadth and depth of the Spike-specific TCR repertoire rose significantly after two doses of AZD1222. In a largely white British group with more females than males, clonal diversity was possibly underestimated.

The chain carries TRBV6-5 and TRBJ2-7, with 8 positions matching TRBD2. This TCR was recovered from an adult who received the AZD1222 COVID-19 vaccine. Sample: peripheral blood, taken 28 days after the second AZD1222 dose. The chain's CDR3 is CASRPSGTRIYEQYF. As DNA, the CDR3 is TGTGCCAGCAGGCCCTCCGGGACTAGGATCTACGAGCAGTACTTC.